Listed here are 18 T cell receptor beta chains from one sample, sequenced in a study of blood T cells in healthy people across ages. The authors ran a second PCR of about 7 to 11 cycles using a sample-barcoded 5' primer and a J-beta primer mix. TCRdb called the 5' RACE reads again in MiXCR, with one record for every CDR3 protein. The data contain 850,000 to 1,000,000 distinct CDR3 sequences, just over 50% of them singletons. The sequencing sample was made of blood. The receptors here all came from a woman aged 55 to 70 in good health.

This clonotype was observed a handful of times. This chain uses TRBV29-1 with TRBJ2-1, with 7 bases identical to TRBD2. This CDR3 contains 14 residues. The germline V gene has CDR1 SQVTM and CDR2 ANQGSEA. J gave up 4 bases and V 4 bases, and 7 bases lay outside the gene matches. CDR3 residues: CSVVAGELYNEQFF. In nucleotides, the CDR3 is TGCAGCGTTGTGGCGGGAGAATTATACAATGAGCAGTTCTTC.

In DNA, the CDR3 is TGCGCCAGCAGCCAATTCCGGGGACAGACCCAGTACTTC. It is translated as CASSQFRGQTQYF. This chain joins TRBV4-3 and TRBJ2-5, with D tentatively TRBD1 or TRBD2 (5 bases each). CDR1 is LGHNA, CDR2 YSLEER, per germline. Deletions cut 2 bases from V and 6 bases from J, with 10 bases between. This CDR3 has 13 residues.

The CDR3 nucleotides read TGTGCCAGCAGTCCGCGACGGGAAAACACTGAAGCTTTCTTT. Its translation is CASSPRRENTEAFF. The chain uses TRBV27 and TRBJ1-1; D ambiguous. This CDR3 region has 14 residues. Trimming took 5 bases from V and 2 from J, leaving 12 bases between them. CDR1 MNHEY and CDR2 SMNVEV come from the germline V gene (reference sequence).

In the case of this clonotype: Relative to the germline gene, one junction end is altered; a read error may explain this. The V gene is TRBV28, the J gene TRBJ1-6; D is unresolved. There are 14 residues in the CDR3. CDR1 is MDHEN and CDR2 is SYDVKM in the germline V gene. In DNA form, the CDR3 reads TGTGCCAGCAGTTTGCCCAATTATAATTCACCCCCCCACTTT. Amino acid sequence: CASSLPNYNSPPHF.

The gene calls are TRBV20-1 and TRBJ2-7; 7 bases match TRBD1. CDR3 length: 12 residues. Germline V gene sequence: CDR1 DFQATT, CDR2 SNEGSKA (reference sequence). The trim removed 5 bases at V and 1 base at J, leaving 2 bases unmatched. The CDR3 DNA reads TGCAGTGCTGCGGACAGGTCCTACGAGCAGTACTTC. Its protein is CSAADRSYEQYF.

This sequence joins TRBV6-4 and TRBJ2-3; 12 bases line up with TRBD2. Germline CDR1 reads MRHNA; CDR2 reads SNTAGT. The length of the CDR3 is 15 residues. V trimming: 6 bases; J trimming: 3 bases; junction bases outside the gene matches: 4. CDR3 sequence: CASRATSGRTDTQYF. CDR3 DNA: TGTGCCAGCAGAGCGACTAGCGGGAGAACAGATACGCAGTATTTT.

CDR3 DNA sequence: TGTGCCAGCAGCTTAAGCCACCTCAATGAGCAGTTCTTC. It yields the protein CASSLSHLNEQFF. This rearrangement joins TRBV7-3 to TRBJ2-1; D unclear. Germline assignment: CDR1 SGHTA and CDR2 FQGTGA. V shed 1 base and J shed 6 bases, with 7 bases lying between them. This CDR3 is built from 13 residues.

The chain is built from TRBV20-1 and TRBJ1-1; no definite D call. The CDR3 consists of 14 residues. V lost 6 bases, J lost 0 bases, and 14 bases lay in between. Looked up from germline, CDR1 is DFQATT and CDR2 is SNEGSKA (reference sequence). The CDR3 region is CSAKKQRMNTEAFF. The CDR3, as DNA: TGCAGTGCGAAGAAGCAAAGGATGAACACTGAAGCTTTCTTT.

The chain recombines TRBV10-1 with TRBJ2-1; 7 bases are a match to TRBD2. The CDR3 spans 15 residues. V shed 0 bases, J shed 9 bases, and the junction held 8 bases outside the gene matches. The germline V gene has CDR1 WNHNN and CDR2 SYGVQD (reference sequence). Here the CDR3 reads CASSESWGGTSEQFF. The CDR3 bases are TGCGCCAGCAGTGAGTCGTGGGGGGGAACTAGTGAGCAGTTCTTC.

The chain links TRBV4-1 to TRBJ2-1; 11 bases match TRBD2. Germline trimming cut 5 bases from V and 9 bases from J; bases unmatched to any gene: 24. The CDR3 contains 20 residues. CDR1 MGHRA and CDR2 YSYEKL come from the germline V gene. The CDR3 reads CASSFSSGRFRSVPSVEQFF. The CDR3 DNA reads TGCGCCAGCAGCTTTTCTAGCGGGAGGTTCCGGTCGGTCCCCTCCGTTGAGCAGTTCTTC.

This clonotype was detected only once. The J gene is TRBJ2-5, the V gene TRBV3-1; TRBD2 matches 11 bases. Trimming removed 5 bases from V and 2 bases from J; junction bases left unmatched: 13. The CDR3 length is 18 residues. Germline CDR1 reads LGHDT; CDR2 reads YNNKEL (reference sequence). CDR3 nucleotide sequence: TGTGCCAGCAGCGCTGCCTGGACGACTAGCGGGATTCAAGAGACCCAGTACTTC. Amino acids: CASSAAWTTSGIQETQYF.

This clonotype was observed a few times. The chain is built from TRBV12-3 or TRBV12-4 and TRBJ2-6; no reliable D call. This CDR3 region has 17 residues. V dropped 2 bases and J dropped 2 bases, with 13 bases sitting between them. CDR3: CASSLYGATPGANVLTF. The CDR3, as DNA: TGTGCCAGCAGTTTATACGGCGCCACACCTGGGGCCAACGTCCTGACTTTC.

This clonotype showed up just a few times. This chain uses TRBV5-1 with TRBJ1-4; perhaps TRBD1 as D (6 bases). There are 15 residues in the CDR3. Germline values: CDR1 SGHRS, CDR2 YFSETQ. Trimming took 4 bases from V and 3 from J, leaving 13 bases between them. Here the CDR3 reads CASSPAQGPNEKLFF. The CDR3 coding sequence is TGCGCCAGCAGCCCCGCACAGGGACCTAATGAAAAACTGTTTTTT.

The sample holds a few counts of this clonotype. The chain joins TRBV11-2 to TRBJ2-7, with TRBD1 matching over 7 bases. In germline, CDR1 is SGHAT, CDR2 FQNNGV. The CDR3 is made up of 14 amino acids. V shed 4 bases and J 6 bases; nucleotides not matched to a gene: 9. CDR3 in DNA: TGTGCCAGCAGCTCGATGCGACAGGGACCCGAGCAGTACTTC. Its protein is CASSSMRQGPEQYF.

The gene calls are TRBV18 and TRBJ2-3; TRBD2 aligns across 11 bases. The length of the CDR3 is 20 residues. V lost 2 bases and J lost 4; bases outside the gene matches: 17. The germline CDR1 and CDR2 sequences are KGHSH and LQKENI. The CDR3 DNA reads TGTGCCAGCTCACCAGGACGAGGAGGCGGAAGACTAGCGGGATCAGATACGCAGTATTTT. Its protein is CASSPGRGGGRLAGSDTQYF.

This clonotype was seen a handful of times. The gene calls are TRBV10-2 and TRBJ2-7; TRBD2 matches at 9 bases. Germline values: CDR1 WSHSY, CDR2 SAAADI. After removal of 3 bases from V and 3 bases from J, the junction contained 3 bases not matched to a gene. The CDR3 extends over 14 amino acids. The DNA of the CDR3 is TGCGCCAGCAGTGAAAAGCGGGAGGTCTACGAGCAGTACTTC. Amino acid sequence: CASSEKREVYEQYF.

The rearrangement uses TRBV7-8 and TRBJ2-3; the match to TRBD1 covers 7 bases. The CDR3 spans 15 residues. J gave up 2 bases and V 3 bases, and 5 bases lay outside the gene matches. CDR1 and CDR2 (germline): SGHVS, FQNEAQ. This CDR3 reads CASSFIDRATDTQYF. CDR3 nucleotide sequence: TGTGCCAGCAGCTTTATAGACAGGGCCACAGATACGCAGTATTTT.

J is TRBJ2-7 and V is TRBV7-2; D gene unclear. The CDR3 is made up of 15 amino acids. Germline CDR1 and CDR2: SGHTA and FQGNSA. Deletions cut 2 bases from V and 6 bases from J, with 17 bases between. CDR3 coding DNA: TGTGCCAGCAGCTTAACTGCCTCCCGGGCTGGCGAGCAGTACTTC. It encodes CASSLTASRAGEQYF.